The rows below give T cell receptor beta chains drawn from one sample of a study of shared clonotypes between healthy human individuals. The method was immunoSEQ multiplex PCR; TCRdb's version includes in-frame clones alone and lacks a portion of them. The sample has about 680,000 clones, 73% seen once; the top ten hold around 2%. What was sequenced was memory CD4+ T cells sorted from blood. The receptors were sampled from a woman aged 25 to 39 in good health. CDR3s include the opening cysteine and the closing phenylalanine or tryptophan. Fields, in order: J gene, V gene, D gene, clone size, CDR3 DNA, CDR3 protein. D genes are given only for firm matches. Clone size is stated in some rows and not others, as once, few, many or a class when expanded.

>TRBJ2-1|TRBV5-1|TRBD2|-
TGCGCCAGCAGCTCGGGACTAGCGGGAGGGGAAATAACCTACAATGAGCAGTTCTTC
CASSSGLAGGEITYNEQFF
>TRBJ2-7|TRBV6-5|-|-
TGTGCCCCCGCGGCCGGGTACGAGCAGTACTTC
CAPAAGYEQYF
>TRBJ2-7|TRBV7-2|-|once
TGTGCCAGCAGCCTAAGCTCCTACGAGCAGTACTTC
CASSLSSYEQYF
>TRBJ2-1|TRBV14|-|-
TGTGCCAGCAGCCGAGCCGGGACTGTGACCTACAATGAGCAGTTCTTC
CASSRAGTVTYNEQFF
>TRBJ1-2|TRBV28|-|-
TGTGCCAGCAGTCCCCCGACGACCTACGGCTACACCTTC
CASSPPTTYGYTF
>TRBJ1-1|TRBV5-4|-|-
TGTGCCAGCAGCCAAGGTGTCACTGAAGCTTTCTTT
CASSQGVTEAFF
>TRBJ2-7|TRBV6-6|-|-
TGTGCCAGCACCTCGGAAGGGGGGCTAATCTACGAGCAGTACTTC
CASTSEGGLIYEQYF
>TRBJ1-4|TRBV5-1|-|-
TGCGCCAGCAGCTTGGGACAGACTAATGAAAAACTGTTTTTT
CASSLGQTNEKLFF
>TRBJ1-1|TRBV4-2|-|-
TGTGCCAGCAGCCAAGGGCAGGGGCCTTTAACTGAAGCTTTCTTT
CASSQGQGPLTEAFF
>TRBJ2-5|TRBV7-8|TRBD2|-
TGTGCCAGCAGCTTGAATAGCGGGGGCTTACAAGAGACCCAGTACTTC
CASSLNSGGLQETQYF
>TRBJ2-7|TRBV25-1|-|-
TGTGCCAGCACCGGGGTATCATTCTACGAGCAGTACTTC
CASTGVSFYEQYF
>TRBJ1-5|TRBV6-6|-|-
TGTGCCAGCAGTTACTCGTCGCAGGACAATCAGCCCCAGCATTTT
CASSYSSQDNQPQHF
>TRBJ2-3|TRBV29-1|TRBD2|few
TGCAGCGTTGGATTGGCGACTAGCCCTACAGATACGCAGTATTTT
CSVGLATSPTDTQYF
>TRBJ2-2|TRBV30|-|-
TGTGCCTGGAGGACCGCTGGGAACACCGGGGAGCTGTTTTTC
CAWRTAGNTGELFF
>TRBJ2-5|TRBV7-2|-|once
TGTGCCAGCAGCCACGGCGGGCTAGCGGAGACCCAGTACTTC
CASSHGGLAETQYF
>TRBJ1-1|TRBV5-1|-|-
TGCGCCAGCAGCTTGGAAGGGGATGCTTTCTTT
CASSLEGDAFF
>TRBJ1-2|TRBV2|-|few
TGTGCCAGCAGTGAAGTATACAGCCTCATTAACTATGGCTACACCTTC
CASSEVYSLINYGYTF
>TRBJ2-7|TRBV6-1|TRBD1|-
TGTGCCACAAGGTCCGGGACAGGGACCTACGAGCAGTACTTC
CATRSGTGTYEQYF
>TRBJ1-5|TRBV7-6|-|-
TGTGCCAGCAGCCTGAACCCCTCTCAGCCCCAGCATTTT
CASSLNPSQPQHF
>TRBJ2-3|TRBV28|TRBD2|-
TGTGCCAGCAGGTATAGGGAGGGTCTAGCCGAAAGCACAGATACGCAGTATTTT
CASRYREGLAESTDTQYF
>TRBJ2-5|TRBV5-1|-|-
TGCGCCAGCAGCTTGGCGGTACAAGGAGCGGGAGAGACCCAGTACTTC
CASSLAVQGAGETQYF
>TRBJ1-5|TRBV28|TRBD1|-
TGTGCCAGCAGTCCCGGGGGCACAGGGGGCAATCAGCCCCAGCATTTT
CASSPGGTGGNQPQHF
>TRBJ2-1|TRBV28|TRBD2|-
TGTGCCAGCAGTCTGACTAGCATCCCAAGGAATGAGCAGTTCTTC
CASSLTSIPRNEQFF
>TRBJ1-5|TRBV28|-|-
TGTGCCAGCAGTTTCCCTGGGAATCAGCCCCAGCATTTT
CASSFPGNQPQHF
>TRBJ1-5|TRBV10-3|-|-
TGTGCCATCAGTGACCTTAATCAGCCCCAGCATTTT
CAISDLNQPQHF
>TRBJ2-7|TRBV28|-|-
TGTGCCAGCGGTAGTTTCCCTTTGCAATACGAGCAGTACTTC
CASGSFPLQYEQYF